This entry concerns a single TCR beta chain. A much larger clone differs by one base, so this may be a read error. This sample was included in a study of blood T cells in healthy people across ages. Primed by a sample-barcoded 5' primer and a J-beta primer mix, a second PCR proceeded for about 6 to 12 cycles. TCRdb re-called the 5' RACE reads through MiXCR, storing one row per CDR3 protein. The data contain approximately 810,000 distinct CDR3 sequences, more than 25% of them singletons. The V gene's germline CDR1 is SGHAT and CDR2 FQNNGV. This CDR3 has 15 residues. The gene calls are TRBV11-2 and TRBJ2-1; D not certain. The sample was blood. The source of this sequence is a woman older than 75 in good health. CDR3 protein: CAGSQIPTLYNEQFF. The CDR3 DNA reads TGTGCCGGCAGCCAAATACCCACCCTCTACAATGAGCAGTTCTTC.